The 11 T cell receptor beta chains below come from one sample, sequenced in a study of beta chain features in type 1 diabetes (dated by TCRdb to 2016 to 2018). The method was the immunoSEQ multiplex PCR assay. The entire isolated RNA was reverse transcribed using the High Capacity cDNA Reverse Transcription Kit, and thus expressed TCRB transcripts were sequenced. The immuneACCESS repertoire file appears here via TCRdb, limited to in-frame rearrangements. These files lack a portion of the clones; in checked studies, under half of the deficit traces to unresolved V genes, and the cause of the others is not known. In this sample the table shows around 350,000 clones, over 10% of which occur a single time. The ten top clones hold 0.015% to 0.02% of the sample. Sequencing was done on a sample of naive CD4+ T cells from blood. Per the publication, the cell subset or site label means: true naive CD4+ T cells. The receptors originated from a man aged 18 to 35 in good health.

This clone was observed a handful of times. This chain connects TRBV6-5 to TRBJ2-7, with 7 bases fitting TRBD1. V was clipped by 6 bases and J by 0 bases; unmatched bases: 5. The CDR3 covers 14 residues. CDR1 and CDR2 from the germline V gene are MNHEY and SVGAGI. In DNA form, the CDR3 reads TGTGCCAGCAGCTCCGGGACAGCCTCCTACGAGCAGTACTTC. This translates into CASSSGTASYEQYF.

The chain links TRBV30 to TRBJ1-1; 7 bases agree with TRBD1. The V gene's germline CDR1 is GTSNPN and CDR2 SVGIG (reference sequence). V dropped 1 base and J dropped 6; count of bases not matched to a gene: 8. The CDR3 extends over 14 amino acids. CDR3 DNA: TGTGCCTGGAGTGCCCGACAGGGTTTTGCTGAAGCTTTCTTT. Amino acids: CAWSARQGFAEAFF.

This clone was found a few times. The chain carries TRBV7-2 and TRBJ2-2, with D possibly TRBD2 on 7 matching bases. Per the germline V gene, CDR1 is SGHTA and CDR2 is FQGNSA. Trimming removed 2 bases from V and 5 bases from J, with 12 bases in between. This CDR3 contains 15 residues. The CDR3 spells CASSLRGARTGELFF. The CDR3 DNA reads as TGTGCCAGCAGCTTACGGGGGGCGCGGACCGGGGAGCTGTTTTTT.

In its sample, this clone was seen a few times. V is TRBV5-1 and J is TRBJ1-2; D gene ambiguous. V was clipped by 1 base and J by 2 bases, with 12 bases between them. In germline, CDR1 is SGHRS, CDR2 YFSETQ. The CDR3 totals 15 residues. The CDR3 DNA is TGCGCCAGCAGCTTGAGTGGCGGAGAGAACTATGGCTACACCTTC. The encoded protein is CASSLSGGENYGYTF.

In its sample, this clone was seen a few times. V is TRBV19 and J is TRBJ2-1; 8 positions agree with TRBD2. The CDR3 runs 16 residues. Germline V gene lookup returns CDR1 LNHDA and CDR2 SQIVND (reference sequence). The ends lost 6 bases at V and 0 bases at J; junction bases unmatched: 7. The CDR3 loop reads CASRPRGLVSYNEQFF. The CDR3 nucleotides read TGTGCCAGTAGGCCAAGGGGACTAGTCTCCTACAATGAGCAGTTCTTC.

This clone appeared a few times. V and J are TRBV29-1 and TRBJ2-1; TRBD1 might be the D (6 bases). This CDR3 has 12 amino acids. The germline V gene encodes CDR1 SQVTM and CDR2 ANQGSEA. The ends were cut back, 5 bases at V and 5 bases at J, with 10 bases in the middle. CDR3 bases: TGCAGCGTTCTACAGGGACACAATGAGCAGTTCTTC. This translates into CSVLQGHNEQFF.

A few counts support this clone. The V call is TRBV9, the J call TRBJ1-6; no firm D call. The CDR3 runs to 17 residues. Trimming cost V 4 bases and J 7 bases, with 21 bases left between them. Per the germline V gene, CDR1 is SGDLS and CDR2 is YYNGEE. The CDR3 region has the DNA TGTGCCAGCAGCCCACGACAATCGCCGTTCCAGAATTCACCCCTCCACTTT. Translated: CASSPRQSPFQNSPLHF.

This chain connects TRBV18 to TRBJ2-5; 8 bases align to TRBD2. Trimming took 8 bases from V and 4 from J; bases not matched to a gene: 6. From germline, CDR1 is KGHSH and CDR2 LQKENI. This CDR3 comprises 13 residues. The CDR3 nucleotides are TGTGCCAGCGGGATGGGACTAGTAGAGACCCAGTACTTC. Translation: CASGMGLVETQYF.

This clone was seen only a few times. The rearrangement links TRBV6-6 to TRBJ2-3; 13 positions agree with TRBD2. This CDR3 contains 16 residues. CDR1 is MNHNY, CDR2 SVGAGI, per germline (reference sequence). V was clipped by 4 bases and J by 0 bases; unmatched bases: 1. The CDR3 here is CASSLLAGGSTDTQYF. CDR3 bases: TGTGCCAGCAGTTTACTAGCGGGAGGGAGCACAGATACGCAGTATTTT.

Only a few counts were recorded for this clone. The CDR3 loop reads CASSRGGTVYNSPLHF. The CDR3 bases are TGTGCCAGCAGCCGCGGCGGGACAGTGTATAATTCACCCCTCCACTTT. The chain joins TRBV28 to TRBJ1-6; 7 nucleotides agree with TRBD1. Germline V gene data show CDR1 as MDHEN and CDR2 as SYDVKM. The CDR3 extends over 16 amino acids. V lost 6 bases, J lost 4 bases, and 9 bases stayed unmatched.

The chain uses TRBV30 and TRBJ2-7, with D tentatively TRBD2 (6 bases). Germline-derived CDR1 and CDR2 are GTSNPN and SVGIG (reference sequence). The CDR3 consists of 15 residues. Trimming stripped 0 bases from V and 3 bases from J, with 15 bases between. The CDR3 here is CAWSVRGRPNYEQYF. The CDR3 coding sequence is TGTGCCTGGAGTGTCCGAGGGAGGCCCAACTACGAGCAGTACTTC.